This paragraph reports one TCR beta chain. As yet, its antigen is unknown. Relative to the germline gene, one junction end is altered; a read error may explain this. This sample is part of a study of T cells in Graves' hyperthyroidism and ophthalmopathy. Study-level information: Peripheral blood was obtained at initial diagnosis, preceding any treatment.

RNA transcripts yielded amplified TCR beta CDR3 regions. Researchers ran a first-round RT-PCR on the TCR CDR3 using the HTBI primer set. TCRdb reprocessed the multiplex PCR reads via MiXCR and lists one record per CDR3 protein. The sample lists about 55,000 distinct CDR3 sequences; 53% were seen once. The study, taken as a whole, reports: Most clonotypes that expanded in the thyroid above 0.001 also showed up in blood.

CDR1 and CDR2 from the germline V gene are SEHNR and FQNEAQ (reference sequence). The CDR3 runs 16 residues. Lactation, pregnancy, other autoimmune disease or uncontrolled infection excluded patients. The receptor comes from a woman aged 60-70 years with Graves' ophthalmopathy. The sample was blood. The chain employs TRBV7-9 and TRBJ1-1; no reliable D call. The CDR3 DNA follows: TGTGCCAGCAGCTTAGGGAGGGCGAGGGCCAACACAGAAGCTTTCTTT. As protein: CASSLGRARANTEAFF.